This T cell receptor beta chain was identified in a study of molecular identifiers for immune sequencing clone quantification. Study information: In replicates, RNA from roughly 18,000 or 92,000 naive CD8 cells was split five ways, four sequenced.

TCRdb re-analysed the PCR reads in MiXCR, keeping a single row per CDR3 protein. The profile shows approximately 550,000 distinct CDR3 sequences, around 25% of them singletons. This CDR3 spans 14 amino acids. The germline V and J ends were trimmed by 5 bases and 6 bases, with 13 bases remaining between them. Germline-derived CDR1 and CDR2 are SGHVS and FNYEAQ. Study-level points and caveats: Barcode sharing among identical TCR molecules could make large clones appear smaller. Whereas clones above 20 RNA copies held under 1% of naive-cell molecules, they held over 97% of effector molecules.

This clonotype was detected a few times. Antigen specificity is unknown. This TCR was recovered from a human donor in good health. Some libraries in this study had Jurkat cell RNA spiked in. The chain uses TRBV7-6 and TRBJ1-4; TRBD1 might be the D (6 bases). The specimen sequenced was naive CD8+ T cells from blood, with Jurkat cell RNA spiked in. Subset indicated: FACS-sorted CD8+CD4-CCR7+CD45RA+ naive T cells. The CDR3: CASSGGGMDEKLFF. CDR3 nucleotide sequence: TGTGCCAGCAGCGGAGGGGGGATGGATGAAAAACTGTTTTTT.